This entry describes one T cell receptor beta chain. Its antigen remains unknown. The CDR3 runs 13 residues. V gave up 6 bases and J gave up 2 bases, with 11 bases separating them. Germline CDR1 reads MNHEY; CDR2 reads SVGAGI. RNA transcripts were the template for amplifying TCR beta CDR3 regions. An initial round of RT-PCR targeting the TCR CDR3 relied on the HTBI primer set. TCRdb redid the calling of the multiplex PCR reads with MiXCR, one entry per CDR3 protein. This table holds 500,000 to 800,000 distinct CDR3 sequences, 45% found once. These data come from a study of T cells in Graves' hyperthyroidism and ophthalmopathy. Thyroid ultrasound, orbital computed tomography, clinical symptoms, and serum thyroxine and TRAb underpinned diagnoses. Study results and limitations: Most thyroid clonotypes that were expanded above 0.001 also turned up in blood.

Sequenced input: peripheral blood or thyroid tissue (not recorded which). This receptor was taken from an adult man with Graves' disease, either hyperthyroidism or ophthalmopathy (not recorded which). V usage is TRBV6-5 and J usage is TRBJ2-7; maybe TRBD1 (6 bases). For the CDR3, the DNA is TGTGCCAGCAGAAGACAGGCAACCTACGAGCAGTACTTC. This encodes CASRRQATYEQYF.